This T cell receptor (beta chain) was identified in a study of blood T cell repertoires in COVID-19. Repertoires were generated with immunoSEQ multiplex PCR, while TCRdb's copy carries only in-frame clones and drops some. The table shows 130,000 to 150,000 clones, with around 87% occurring only once. Germline V gene lookup returns CDR1 DFQATT and CDR2 SNEGSKA (reference sequence). This CDR3 has 14 amino acids. V gave up 3 bases and J gave up 2 bases, with 13 bases separating them. This sequence was found in a man in his fifties or sixties who had recovered from COVID-19. The sequenced sample was peripheral blood. The chain joins TRBV20-1 to TRBJ2-5; a weak D match, TRBD2 (6 bases). The CDR3 protein is CSASRGGSQETQYF. CDR3 sequence (DNA): TGCAGTGCTAGTCGTGGGGGGTCACAAGAGACCCAGTACTTC.